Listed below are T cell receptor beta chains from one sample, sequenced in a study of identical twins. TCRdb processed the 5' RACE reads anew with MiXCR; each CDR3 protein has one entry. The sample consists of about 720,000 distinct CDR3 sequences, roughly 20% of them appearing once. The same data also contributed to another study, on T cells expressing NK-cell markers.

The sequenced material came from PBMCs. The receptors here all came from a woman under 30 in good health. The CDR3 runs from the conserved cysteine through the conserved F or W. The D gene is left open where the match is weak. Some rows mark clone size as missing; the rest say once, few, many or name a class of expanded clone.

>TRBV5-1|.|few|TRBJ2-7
CASSLSTPYEQYF
TGCGCCAGCAGCTTGTCGACTCCTTACGAGCAGTACTTC
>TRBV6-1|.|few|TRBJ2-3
CASSWRLSTDTQYF
TGTGCCAGCAGCTGGAGACTTAGCACAGATACGCAGTATTTT
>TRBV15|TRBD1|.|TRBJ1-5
CATSSGPGDRGYSNQPQHF
TGTGCCACCAGCAGCGGGCCGGGGGACAGGGGATATAGCAATCAGCCCCAGCATTTT
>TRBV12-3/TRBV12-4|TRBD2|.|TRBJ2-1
CASREGSNEQFF
TGTGCCAGCCGGGAGGGGAGCAATGAGCAGTTCTTC
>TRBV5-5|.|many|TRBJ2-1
CASSRQGNEQFF
TGTGCCAGCAGCCGACAAGGGAATGAGCAGTTCTTC
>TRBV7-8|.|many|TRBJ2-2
CASSLVGVGELFF
TGTGCCAGCAGCTTAGTGGGGGTAGGGGAGCTGTTTTTT
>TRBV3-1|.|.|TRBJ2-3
CASSQDLRDRTQYF
TGTGCCAGCAGCCAAGATCTAAGGGACCGTACGCAGTATTTT
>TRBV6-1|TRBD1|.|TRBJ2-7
CASSELGQGIYYEQYF
TGTGCCAGCAGTGAATTGGGACAGGGAATTTACTACGAGCAGTACTTC
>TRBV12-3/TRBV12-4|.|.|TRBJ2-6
CASRSPPTRGSGANVLTF
TGTGCCAGCCGATCCCCTCCGACACGAGGCTCTGGGGCCAACGTCCTGACTTTC
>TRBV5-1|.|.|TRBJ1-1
CASSQSSPEAFF
TGCGCCAGCAGCCAGTCGTCCCCCGAAGCTTTCTTT
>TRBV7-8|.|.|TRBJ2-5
CASSVKWGFDQETQYF
TGTGCCAGCAGCGTCAAGTGGGGATTCGACCAAGAGACCCAGTACTTC